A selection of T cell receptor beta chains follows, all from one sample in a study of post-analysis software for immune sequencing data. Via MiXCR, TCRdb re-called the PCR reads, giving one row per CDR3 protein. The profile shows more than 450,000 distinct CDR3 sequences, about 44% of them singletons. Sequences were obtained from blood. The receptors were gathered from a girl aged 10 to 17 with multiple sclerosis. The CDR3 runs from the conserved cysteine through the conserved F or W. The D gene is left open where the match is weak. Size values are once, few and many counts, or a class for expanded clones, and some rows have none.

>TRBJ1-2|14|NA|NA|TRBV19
CATAPWGTNYGYTF
TGTGCCACCGCCCCGTGGGGGACTAACTATGGCTACACCTTC
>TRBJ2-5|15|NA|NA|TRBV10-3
CATNKQLQNGWEQYF
TGTGCCACAAATAAACAGCTACAAAACGGTTGGGAGCAGTACTTC
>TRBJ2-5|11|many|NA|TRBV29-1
CSGRRGETQYF
TGCAGCGGGAGGAGGGGGGAGACCCAGTACTTC
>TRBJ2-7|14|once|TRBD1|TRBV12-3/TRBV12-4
CASSSPTGNYEQYF
TGTGCCAGCAGTTCTCCGACAGGGAACTACGAGCAGTACTTC
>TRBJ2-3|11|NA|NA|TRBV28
CATSLPNTQYF
TGTGCCACCAGTCTTCCGAATACGCAGTATTTT
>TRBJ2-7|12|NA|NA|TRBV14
CASSLYTGRRYF
TGTGCCAGCAGCCTATATACAGGCAGACGGTACTTC
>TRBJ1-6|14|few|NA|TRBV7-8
CASSPDRRNSPLHF
TGTGCCAGCAGCCCTGACAGGCGAAATTCACCCCTCCACTTT
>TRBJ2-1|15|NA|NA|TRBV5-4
CASSLEAGRGNEQFF
TGTGCCAGCAGCTTGGAGGCAGGGAGAGGAAATGAGCAGTTCTTC
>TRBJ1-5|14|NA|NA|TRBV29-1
CSTWTGFSDQPQHF
TGCAGCACATGGACGGGGTTTTCTGATCAGCCCCAGCATTTT
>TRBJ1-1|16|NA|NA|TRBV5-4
CASSSRGGGPNTEAFF
TGTGCCAGCAGCTCAAGGGGTGGGGGACCCAACACTGAAGCTTTCTTT
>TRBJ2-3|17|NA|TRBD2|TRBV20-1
CSAQRPSGGRYTDTQYF
TGCAGTGCCCAGAGGCCTAGCGGGGGGCGATACACAGATACGCAGTATTTT
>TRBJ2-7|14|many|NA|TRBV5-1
CASRPNLGTYEQYF
TGCGCCAGCCGCCCCAATCTAGGGACCTACGAGCAGTACTTC
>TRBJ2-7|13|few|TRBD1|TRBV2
CASRSGRTGRGYF
TGTGCCAGCAGAAGTGGGAGGACAGGGAGAGGGTACTTC
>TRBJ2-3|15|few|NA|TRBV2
CASSEINSVGDTQYF
TGTGCCAGCAGTGAGATTAACTCGGTTGGAGATACGCAGTATTTT
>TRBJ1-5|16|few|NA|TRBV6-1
CASSPTVGGGNQPQHF
TGTGCCAGCAGTCCCACGGTGGGGGGAGGCAATCAGCCCCAGCATTTT
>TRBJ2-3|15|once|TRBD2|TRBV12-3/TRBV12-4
CASTRGGREADMQYF
TGTGCCAGCACCCGAGGAGGGAGGGAGGCAGATATGCAGTATTTT
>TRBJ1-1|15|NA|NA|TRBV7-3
CASSGVGQRDTEAFF
TGTGCCAGCAGCGGAGTTGGACAGAGGGACACTGAAGCTTTCTTT
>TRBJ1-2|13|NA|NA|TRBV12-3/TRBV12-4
CASSLGGFLGYTF
TGTGCCAGCAGTTTAGGGGGCTTCCTTGGCTACACCTTC
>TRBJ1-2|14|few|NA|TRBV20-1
CSARPTDSSYGYTF
TGCAGTGCTAGACCAACTGACAGCTCATATGGCTACACCTTC
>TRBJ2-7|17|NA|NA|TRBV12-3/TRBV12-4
CASSGGRAGSSSYEQYF
TGTGCCAGCAGTGGGGGTCGGGCGGGGTCTAGCTCCTACGAGCAGTACTTC
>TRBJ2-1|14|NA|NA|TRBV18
CASSLSGTNNEQFF
TGTGCCAGCTCACTCTCCGGGACGAACAATGAGCAGTTCTTC
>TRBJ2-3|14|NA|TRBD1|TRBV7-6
CASGGQGWSDTQYF
TGTGCCAGCGGCGGACAGGGGTGGTCAGATACGCAGTATTTT
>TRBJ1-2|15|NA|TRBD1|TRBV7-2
CASSPTTGWLEGYTF
TGTGCCAGCAGCCCGACGACAGGGTGGCTTGAGGGCTACACCTTC
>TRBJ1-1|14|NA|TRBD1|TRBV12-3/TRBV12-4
CASILEGANTEAFF
TGTGCCAGCATCCTGGAGGGGGCGAACACTGAAGCTTTCTTT
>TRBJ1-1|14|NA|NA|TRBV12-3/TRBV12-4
CASSFKGTNTEAFF
TGTGCCAGCAGTTTTAAGGGAACGAACACTGAAGCTTTCTTT
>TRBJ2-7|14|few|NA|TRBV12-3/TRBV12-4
CASSSPRDGDEQYF
TGTGCCAGCAGTTCACCCCGGGACGGTGACGAGCAGTACTTC
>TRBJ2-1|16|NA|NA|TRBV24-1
CATSEADKSSYNEQFF
TGTGCCACCAGTGAGGCCGACAAGAGCTCCTACAATGAGCAGTTCTTC